This T cell receptor (beta chain) is drawn from a study of memory CD4+ T cells and cytomegalovirus serostatus. The sort gate was single viable CD3+CD4+CD8-CD45RO+ cells for memory CD4+ T cells. As to this clone: Its antigen is currently unknown.

Study-wide results and limits: About two fifths of the roughly 150 known CMV-associated TCRbeta sequences appeared in CD4+ memory.

Original processing notes: After removing out-of-frame reads, 2 million to 2.5 million distinct TCRbeta sequences remained. TCRdb's copy holds only in-frame clones and misses some; the assay was immunoSEQ multiplex PCR. D and trimming were read from the DNA, whereas the V and J calls and clone size are those reported in that table. Counted here are 75,000 to 90,000 clones, 65% to 85% occurring once; the ten biggest clones make up around 0.73%. V lost 0 bases and J lost 9; bases outside the gene matches: 12. The CDR3 runs 17 residues. Germline V CDR1 and CDR2: SGHRS, YFSETQ. Sequencing was carried out using memory CD4+ T cells from blood. The chain combines TRBV5-1 with TRBJ2-5; 12 nucleotides align to TRBD1. The receptor was derived from an adult in good health and CMV-seronegative. As DNA, the CDR3 is TGCGCCAGCAGCTTGGATCCGGGACAGGGGGCCCGTAGGGCCCAGTACTTC. It codes for CASSLDPGQGARRAQYF.